These 3 T cell receptor beta chains came from one sample sequenced in a study of CD8 T cells in Susac syndrome. Reverse transcription of roughly 0.45 to 1 ug RNA used random hexamers. MiXCR, run by TCRdb on the immunoSEQ multiplex PCR reads, gives a single entry per CDR3 protein. The sample lists fewer than 85,000 distinct CDR3 sequences, 94% occurring once. Source material: CD8+ T cells from PBMCs. The receptors stem from a human donor with Susac syndrome.

The V call is TRBV20-1, the J call TRBJ1-5; D is ambiguous. The CDR3 is 15 residues long. V dropped 3 bases and J dropped 5 bases, with 17 bases sitting between them. Germline-derived CDR1 and CDR2 are DFQATT and SNEGSKA (reference sequence). The CDR3 DNA is TGCAGTGCTAGGTCCCGTTTTGGTCGGGATCAGCCCCAGCATTTT. Translating it yields CSARSRFGRDQPQHF.

This rearrangement joins TRBV4-1 to TRBJ2-5; a weak D match, TRBD2 (5 bases). CDR1 MGHRA and CDR2 YSYEKL come from the germline V gene. The germline V and J ends were trimmed by 4 bases and 5 bases, with 8 bases remaining between them. CDR3 length: 12 residues. The CDR3 DNA reads as TGCGCCAGCAGCCGAACGGGGGAGACCCAGTACTTC. This codes for CASSRTGETQYF.

The table lists this clonotype with a count of one. The chain has TRBV5-6 and TRBJ1-5; 9 bases align to TRBD1. Germline assignment: CDR1 SGHDT and CDR2 YYEEEE. V gave up 1 base and J gave up 11 bases; unmatched junction bases: 13. The CDR3 runs to 16 residues. CDR3: CASSLSRQGVYGAQHF. The CDR3 nucleotides read TGTGCCAGCAGCTTGAGTCGACAGGGGGTATATGGAGCCCAGCATTTT.